One and the same sample provided the 4 T cell receptor beta chains below, sequenced in a study of control samples from healthy donors and cancer patients. Sequencing was performed with immunoSEQ multiplex PCR; in TCRdb, only in-frame clones are kept and a portion is missing. The data show under 450,000 clones, around 90% seen once. The source material was PBMCs. All receptors derive from a man between 35 and 55 years old with head and neck cancer.

The chain combines TRBV18 with TRBJ2-5; weak D call: TRBD2 (7 bases). The CDR3 consists of 15 residues. From germline, CDR1 is KGHSH and CDR2 LQKENI. With 4 bases removed from V and 1 base from J, the gap between germline ends came to 13 bases. CDR3 in amino acids: CASSLGRGPQETQYF. Written as DNA, the CDR3 is TGTGCCAGCTCACTGGGGCGGGGGCCCCAAGAGACCCAGTACTTC.

V is TRBV3-1 (or the pseudogene TRBV3-2) and J is TRBJ2-5, with TRBD2 as a possible D gene (5 bases). The germline V and J ends were trimmed by 2 bases and 4 bases, with 14 bases remaining between them. The CDR3 spans 15 residues. Germline assignment: CDR1 LGHDT and CDR2 YNNKEL (reference sequence). CDR3 nucleotides: TGTGCCAGCAGCCAAATCATGTTGGCGGGAGAGACCCAGTACTTC. This sequence encodes CASSQIMLAGETQYF.

CDR3 region: CASSLRVSEETQYF. The CDR3 coding sequence is TGCGCCAGCAGCCTCCGGGTGAGTGAGGAGACCCAGTACTTC. The chain carries TRBV5-1 and TRBJ2-5; D gene uncertain. The CDR3 is made up of 14 amino acids. Germline CDR1 is SGHRS and CDR2 is YFSETQ. V was clipped by 4 bases and J by 5 bases, with 15 bases between them.

The chain employs TRBV3-1 (or the pseudogene TRBV3-2) and TRBJ2-3, with unresolved D. Deletions cut 2 bases from V and 0 bases from J, with 9 bases between. The CDR3 is 15 amino acids. CDR1 and CDR2 from the germline V gene are LGHDT and YNNKEL (reference sequence). CDR3 DNA: TGTGCCAGCAGCCAAATCAGAGATAGCACAGATACGCAGTATTTT. It codes for CASSQIRDSTDTQYF.